This is a list of T cell receptor beta chains from one sample in a study of T cell repertoires in cytomegalovirus infection. Each CDR3 protein is one row after TCRdb ran MiXCR on the reads. The sample records about 200,000 distinct CDR3 sequences, nearly 9.5% being singletons. The sample taken for sequencing was PBMCs. The source is a human donor in good health (CMV status not recorded). Some clones in this sample may be carry-over from other donors' samples. Each CDR3 is given with its conserved first and last residue. D genes are given only for firm matches. A row's size may be missing; if present it is once, few, many or a size class.

D	J	size	V	CDR3	DNA
.	TRBJ1-2	.	TRBV28	CASKRRDSNYGYTF	TGTGCCAGCAAGAGGCGGGACTCTAACTATGGCTACACCTTC
.	TRBJ2-5	.	TRBV20-1	CSARGEETQYF	TGCAGTGCGCGGGGTGAAGAGACCCAGTACTTC
.	TRBJ1-1	many	TRBV12-3/TRBV12-4	CASSYSSSGYTEAFF	TGTGCCAGCAGTTACAGTTCGTCGGGGTACACTGAAGCTTTCTTT
.	TRBJ2-7	many	TRBV6-2/TRBV6-3	CASSYSSTRLSEQYF	TGTGCCAGCAGTTACTCGAGTACGCGGCTATCAGAGCAGTACTTC
.	TRBJ2-1	many	TRBV4-2	CASSQDLGSGYNEQFF	TGTGCCAGCAGCCAAGACTTGGGATCGGGATACAATGAGCAGTTCTTC
TRBD1	TRBJ2-1	few	TRBV29-1	CSVGLSRQGYF	TGCAGCGTTGGACTTTCGCGACAGGGATACTTC
TRBD2	TRBJ2-3	.	TRBV5-1	CASSLSTRGGSATQYF	TGCGCCAGCAGCTTGTCCACGCGGGGGGGCTCGGCTACGCAGTATTTT
.	TRBJ1-5	few	TRBV20-1	CSARDRGAGNQPQHF	TGCAGTGCTAGAGATAGGGGGGCAGGCAATCAGCCCCAGCATTTT
TRBD2	TRBJ2-1	many	TRBV7-2	CASSPRPTSGGSYNEQFF	TGTGCCAGCAGCCCGCGTCCAACTAGCGGGGGCAGCTACAATGAGCAGTTCTTC
TRBD1	TRBJ2-3	.	TRBV19	CASSIATGAVADTQYF	TGTGCCAGTAGTATAGCAACAGGGGCTGTGGCAGATACGCAGTATTTT
TRBD2	TRBJ2-7	.	TRBV12-3/TRBV12-4	CASSLWGGLSSYEQYF	TGTGCCAGCAGTTTGTGGGGGGGATTAAGCTCCTACGAGCAGTACTTC
.	TRBJ2-1	.	TRBV7-7	CASSADREGEQFF	TGTGCTAGCAGCGCTGACAGGGAGGGTGAGCAGTTCTTC
.	TRBJ2-1	many	TRBV7-9	CASSLGLGQGRNEQFF	TGTGCCAGCAGCTTAGGTCTGGGGCAGGGACGTAATGAGCAGTTCTTC
.	TRBJ2-7	.	TRBV27	CASSLTAGTDEQYF	TGTGCCAGCAGTTTAACGGCGGGGACTGACGAGCAGTACTTC
TRBD2	TRBJ2-1	many	TRBV6-6	CASRPLGLAGVRIFSYNEQFF	TGTGCCAGCAGGCCCTTAGGACTAGCGGGAGTGAGGATATTCTCCTACAATGAGCAGTTCTTC
.	TRBJ2-2	many	TRBV28	CASSLRLGAGELFF	TGTGCCAGCAGTCTCCGGTTGGGCGCCGGGGAGCTGTTTTTT
.	TRBJ1-2	many	TRBV7-2	CASSLSGSSDYGYTF	TGTGCCAGCAGCTTATCCGGGTCTAGTGACTATGGCTACACCTTC
TRBD2	TRBJ2-7	many	TRBV6-2/TRBV6-3	CASSVTSGRGPLREQYF	TGTGCCAGCAGTGTTACTAGCGGGAGAGGGCCACTACGCGAGCAGTACTTC
.	TRBJ2-3	many	TRBV12-3/TRBV12-4	CASSIRGTTTDTQYF	TGTGCCAGCAGCATTCGTGGGACAACGACAGATACGCAGTATTTT
TRBD2	TRBJ2-2	many	TRBV7-2	CASSLGGGGRAFGGELFF	TGTGCCAGCAGCTTAGGCGGGGGCGGGAGGGCCTTTGGCGGGGAGCTGTTTTTT
.	TRBJ2-1	few	TRBV9	CASSVEVRDPYNEQFF	TGTGCCAGCAGCGTAGAGGTAAGGGACCCCTACAATGAGCAGTTCTTC
.	TRBJ2-3	many	TRBV7-2	CASSLASTDTQYF	TGTGCCAGCAGCTTAGCGAGCACAGATACGCAGTATTTT
.	TRBJ2-7	few	TRBV11-2	CASSLDWIYEQYF	TGTGCCAGCAGCTTGGACTGGATCTACGAGCAGTACTTC
.	TRBJ2-7	.	TRBV6-2/TRBV6-3	CASSWTLSYEQYF	TGTGCCAGCAGTTGGACTCTCTCCTACGAGCAGTACTTC
TRBD2	TRBJ2-1	many	TRBV18	CASSPGLAGGEDEQFF	TGTGCCAGCTCACCAGGACTAGCGGGGGGAGAGGATGAGCAGTTCTTC
TRBD1	TRBJ1-6	.	TRBV20-1	CSARTFTGGVSSYNSPLHF	TGCAGTGCTAGAACCTTCACAGGGGGGGTTAGCTCCTATAATTCACCCCTCCACTTT
.	TRBJ1-2	many	TRBV19	CASSIDPGDGYTF	TGTGCCAGTAGTATAGATCCCGGGGATGGCTACACCTTC
.	TRBJ2-5	few	TRBV28	CASTGRRAVAGAETQYF	TGTGCCAGCACCGGGCGGCGGGCGGTGGCGGGGGCAGAGACCCAGTACTTC
.	TRBJ1-5	many	TRBV6-2/TRBV6-3	CASSYSEVQPQHF	TGTGCCAGCAGTTACTCGGAAGTTCAGCCCCAGCATTTT
.	TRBJ1-5	many	TRBV10-3	CAISENGRNQPQHF	TGTGCCATCAGTGAAAATGGGAGGAATCAGCCCCAGCATTTT
TRBD1	TRBJ1-1	many	TRBV14	CASSHLPAGRTGGIDMNTEAFF	TGTGCCAGCAGCCACCTACCCGCGGGTAGGACAGGGGGCATTGATATGAACACTGAAGCTTTCTTT
.	TRBJ1-2	many	TRBV18	CASSPLSRAVTNYGYTF	TGTGCCAGCTCACCACTTAGCCGGGCCGTGACTAACTATGGCTACACCTTC
.	TRBJ1-5	few	TRBV20-1	CSARELENSNQPQHF	TGCAGTGCTAGAGAGCTCGAAAATAGCAATCAGCCCCAGCATTTT
.	TRBJ2-7	many	TRBV6-2/TRBV6-3	CASSPLSGKPGEQYF	TGTGCCAGCAGTCCCCTTAGCGGCAAACCGGGGGAGCAGTACTTC
TRBD1	TRBJ1-2	.	TRBV11-2	CASSLRGQGANGYGYTF	TGTGCCAGCAGCTTAAGGGGACAGGGGGCTAATGGGTATGGCTACACCTTC
TRBD2	TRBJ2-5	many	TRBV28	CATSQGKLAGGKETQYF	TGTGCCACCAGCCAGGGGAAACTAGCGGGGGGAAAGGAGACCCAGTACTTC
.	TRBJ2-3	many	TRBV7-8	CASRGGRSTDTQYF	TGTGCCAGCAGGGGGGGACGGAGCACAGATACGCAGTATTTT
.	TRBJ1-2	.	TRBV12-3/TRBV12-4	CASGDQGRLNHGYTF	TGTGCCAGCGGAGATCAGGGACGGTTGAATCATGGCTACACCTTC
.	TRBJ2-5	.	TRBV5-6	CASSSKKLGGETQYF	TGTGCCAGCAGCTCCAAAAAACTAGGAGGAGAGACCCAGTACTTC
.	TRBJ2-2	few	TRBV20-1	CSAPPTGGRTGELFF	TGCAGTGCCCCCCCCACCGGGGGAAGGACCGGGGAGCTGTTTTTT